This record covers a single T cell receptor (beta chain). Its matching antigen is unknown. A second PCR of about 7 to 12 cycles used a sample-barcoded 5' primer and a J-beta primer mix. Template switching added a 12-random-nucleotide identifier to every cDNA molecule. Using its own MiXCR run on the 5' RACE reads, TCRdb lists one record per CDR3 protein. The data hold 850,000 to 1,000,000 distinct CDR3 sequences, with approximately 50% observed a single time. This sample stems from a study of blood T cells in healthy people across ages. General study points: Higher diversity and more naive CD4+ cells were features of long-lived donors, compared to aged donors.

The CDR3 is made up of 15 amino acids. Trimming at V came to 4 bases and at J to 3 bases, leaving 9 bases not matched to a gene. The germline gives CDR1 MNHEY, CDR2 SMNVEV (reference sequence). The V call is TRBV27, the J call TRBJ2-7, with 7 bases identical to TRBD1. The specimen sequenced was blood. This clonotype originated in a woman in her sixties in good health. The CDR3 bases are TGTGCCAGCAGTTCTCTAGAGACAGGGAACTACGAGCAGTACTTC. Translation gives CASSSLETGNYEQYF.